The T cell receptor beta chain described here comes from a study of response to subunit inactivated influenza vaccine. Points from the study as a whole: The authors put forward the suggestion that each seasonal influenza vaccination may bring in only a limited number of new T cells.

Germline V gives CDR1 MNHEY, CDR2 SVGAGI. The CDR3 has 15 amino acids. V lost 0 bases and J lost 8, with 16 bases in between. MiXCR, applied by TCRdb to the RT-PCR reads, yields one record per CDR3 protein. The repertoire consists of about half a million distinct CDR3 sequences, with approximately 7.6% occurring once and the leading ten covering approximately 13%. This clonotype was seen repeatedly, ten times or more. The antigen is undetermined. The input for sequencing was PBMCs from blood, taken roughly 24 months after vaccination. The chain has TRBV6-5 and TRBJ1-2, with D maybe TRBD1 (6 bases). The origin of this receptor is a man aged 45 to 70 who received an inactivated influenza vaccine. CDR3 region: CASSYSDSGAGGYTF. The CDR3 nucleotides read TGTGCCAGCAGTTACTCGGATTCAGGGGCAGGAGGCTACACCTTC.